Below, one T cell receptor (beta chain) is given with its context. The source of the sample is a study of blood T cell repertoires in COVID-19. Overall study: Whether acute or convalescent, the COVID-19 samples came from the United States, Italy and Spain. From T cells, B-cell-depleted T cells, or PBMCs came the material, which was cDNA or gDNA.

Germline CDR1 and CDR2: SQVTM and ANQGSEA. This CDR3 has 14 amino acids. With 6 bases removed from V and 3 bases from J, the gap between germline ends came to 17 bases. The table came from immunoSEQ multiplex PCR; TCRdb's copy has only in-frame clones and leaves some out. The sample gives nearly 110,000 clones, approximately 90% of which show up once; under 7% is in the top ten. The sequence was collected from a man in his fifties with active or convalescent COVID-19. The sample comprised peripheral blood. The J gene is TRBJ1-1, the V gene TRBV29-1, with a weak D call TRBD1 (6 bases). The CDR3 nucleotides read TGCAGCGTGAAGGGGGGGGCGGCGGACACTGAAGCTTTCTTT. It specifies CSVKGGAADTEAFF.